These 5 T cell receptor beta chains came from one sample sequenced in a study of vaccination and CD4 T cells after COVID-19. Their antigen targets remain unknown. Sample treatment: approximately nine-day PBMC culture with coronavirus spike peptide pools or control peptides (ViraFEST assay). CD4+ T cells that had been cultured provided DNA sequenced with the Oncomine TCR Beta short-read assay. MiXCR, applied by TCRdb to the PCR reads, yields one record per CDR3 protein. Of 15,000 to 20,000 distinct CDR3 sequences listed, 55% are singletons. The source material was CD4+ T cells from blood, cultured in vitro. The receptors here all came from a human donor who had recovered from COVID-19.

The CDR3 DNA follows: TGTGCCATCAGCGGTTCAGCCCAAGAGACCCAGTACTTC. Protein product: CAISGSAQETQYF. The gene calls are TRBV10-3 and TRBJ2-5; D is ambiguous. CDR1 is ENHRY and CDR2 is SYGVKD in the germline V gene. V was clipped by 6 bases and J by 1 base, with 9 bases between them. The CDR3 spans 13 residues.

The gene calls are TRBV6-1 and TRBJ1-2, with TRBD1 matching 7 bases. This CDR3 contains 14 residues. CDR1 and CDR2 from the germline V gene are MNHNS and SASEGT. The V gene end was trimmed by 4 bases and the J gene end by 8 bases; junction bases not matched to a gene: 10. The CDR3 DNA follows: TGTGCCAGCAGTGGTAGACAGGGCAATCAAGGCTACACCTTC. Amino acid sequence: CASSGRQGNQGYTF.

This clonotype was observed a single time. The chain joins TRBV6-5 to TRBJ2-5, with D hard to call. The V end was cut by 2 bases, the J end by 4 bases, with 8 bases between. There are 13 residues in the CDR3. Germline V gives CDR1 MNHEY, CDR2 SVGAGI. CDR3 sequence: CASSYAPGETQYF. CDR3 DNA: TGTGCCAGCAGTTACGCGCCAGGAGAGACCCAGTACTTC.

CDR3 sequence: CASSLLGANYGYTF. Here the CDR3 DNA reads TGTGCCAGCAGTTTATTGGGGGCTAACTATGGCTACACCTTC. The chain combines TRBV28 with TRBJ1-2, with D maybe TRBD1 (5 bases). CDR1 and CDR2 (germline): MDHEN, SYDVKM. The CDR3 consists of 14 residues. V dropped 1 base and J dropped 0 bases, with 6 bases sitting between them.

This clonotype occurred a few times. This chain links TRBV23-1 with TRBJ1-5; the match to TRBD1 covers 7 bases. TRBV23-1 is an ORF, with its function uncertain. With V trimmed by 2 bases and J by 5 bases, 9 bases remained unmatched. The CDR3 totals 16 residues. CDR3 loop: CASSQPDRQEDQPQHF. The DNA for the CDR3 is TGCGCCAGCAGTCAACCGGACAGGCAGGAGGATCAGCCCCAGCATTTT.